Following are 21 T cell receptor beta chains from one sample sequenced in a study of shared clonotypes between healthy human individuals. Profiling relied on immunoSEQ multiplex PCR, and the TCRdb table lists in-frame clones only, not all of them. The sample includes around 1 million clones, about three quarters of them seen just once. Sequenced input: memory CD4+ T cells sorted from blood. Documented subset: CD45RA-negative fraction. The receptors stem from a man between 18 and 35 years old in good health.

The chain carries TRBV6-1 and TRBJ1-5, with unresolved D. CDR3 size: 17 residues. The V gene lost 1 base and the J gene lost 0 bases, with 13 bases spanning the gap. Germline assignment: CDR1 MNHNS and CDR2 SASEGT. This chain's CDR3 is CASSEGLSTYSNQPQHF. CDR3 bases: TGTGCCAGCAGTGAAGGACTGAGTACATATAGCAATCAGCCCCAGCATTTT.

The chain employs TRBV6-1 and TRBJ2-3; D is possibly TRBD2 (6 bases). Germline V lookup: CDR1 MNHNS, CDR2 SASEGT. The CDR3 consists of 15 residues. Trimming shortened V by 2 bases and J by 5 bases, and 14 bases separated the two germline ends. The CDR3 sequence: CASSEYFGGGDTQYF. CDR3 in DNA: TGTGCCAGCAGTGAATATTTCGGGGGTGGAGATACGCAGTATTTT.

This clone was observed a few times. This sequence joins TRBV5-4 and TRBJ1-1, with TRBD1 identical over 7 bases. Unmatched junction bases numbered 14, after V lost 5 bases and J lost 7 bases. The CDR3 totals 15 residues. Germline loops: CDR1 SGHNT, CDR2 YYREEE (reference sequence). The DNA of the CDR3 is TGTGCCAGCAGGAGTCTTGGGACAGCCTGGGGTGAAGCTTTCTTT. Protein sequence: CASRSLGTAWGEAFF.

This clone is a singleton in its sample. For the CDR3, the DNA is TGTGCCAGCAGGGCAGGGGGCGAAAGGACTGAAGCTTTCTTT. Residues: CASRAGGERTEAFF. V usage is TRBV6-5 and J usage is TRBJ1-1; 8 bases are a match to TRBD1. CDR1 is MNHEY, CDR2 SVGAGI, per germline. This CDR3 is built from 14 residues. J lost 5 bases, V lost 6 bases, and 8 bases had no gene match.

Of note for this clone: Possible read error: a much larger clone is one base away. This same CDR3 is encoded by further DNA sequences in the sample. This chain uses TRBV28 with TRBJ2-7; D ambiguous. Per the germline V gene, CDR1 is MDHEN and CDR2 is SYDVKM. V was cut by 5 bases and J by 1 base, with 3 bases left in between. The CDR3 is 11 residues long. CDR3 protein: CASSISYEQYF. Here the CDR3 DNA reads TGTGCCAGCAGTATATCCTACGAGCAGTACTTC.

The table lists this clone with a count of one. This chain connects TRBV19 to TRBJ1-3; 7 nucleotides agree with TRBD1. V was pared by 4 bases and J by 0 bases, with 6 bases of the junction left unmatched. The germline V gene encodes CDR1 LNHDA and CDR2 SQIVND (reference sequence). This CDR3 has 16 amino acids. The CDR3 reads CASSRSRGYSGNTIYF. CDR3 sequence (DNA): TGTGCCAGTAGTAGATCCAGGGGGTACTCTGGAAACACCATATATTTT.

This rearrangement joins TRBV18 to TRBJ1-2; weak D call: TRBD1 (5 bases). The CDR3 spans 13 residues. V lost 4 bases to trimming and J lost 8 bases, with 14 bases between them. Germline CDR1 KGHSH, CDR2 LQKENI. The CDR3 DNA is TGTGCCAGCTCACTGAGTGGGGGAAGGGGCTACACCTTC. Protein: CASSLSGGRGYTF.

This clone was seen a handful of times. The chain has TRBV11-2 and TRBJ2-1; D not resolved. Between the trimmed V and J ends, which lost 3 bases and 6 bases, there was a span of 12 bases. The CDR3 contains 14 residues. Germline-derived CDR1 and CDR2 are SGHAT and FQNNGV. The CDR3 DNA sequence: TGTGCCAGCAGCTTCCAGCTAGTCGGCAATGAGCAGTTCTTC. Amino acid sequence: CASSFQLVGNEQFF. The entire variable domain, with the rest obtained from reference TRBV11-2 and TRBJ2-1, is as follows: EAGVAQSPRYKIIEKRQSVAFWCNPISGHATLYWYQQILGQGPKLLIQFQNNGVVDDSQLPKDRFSAERLKGVDSTLKIQPAKLEDSAVYLCASSFQLVGNEQFFGPGTRLTVL.

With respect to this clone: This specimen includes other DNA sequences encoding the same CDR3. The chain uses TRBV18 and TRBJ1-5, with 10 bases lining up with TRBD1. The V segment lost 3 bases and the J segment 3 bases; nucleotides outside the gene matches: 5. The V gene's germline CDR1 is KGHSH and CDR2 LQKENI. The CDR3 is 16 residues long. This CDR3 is CASSPPGQGDNQPQHF. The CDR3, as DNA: TGTGCCAGCTCACCTCCCGGACAGGGGGACAATCAGCCCCAGCATTTT.

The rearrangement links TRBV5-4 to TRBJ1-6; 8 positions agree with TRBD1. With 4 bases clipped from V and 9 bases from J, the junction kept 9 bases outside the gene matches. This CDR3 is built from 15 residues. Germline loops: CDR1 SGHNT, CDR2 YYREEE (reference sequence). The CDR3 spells CASSDTGTGLSPLHF. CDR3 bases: TGTGCCAGCAGCGACACCGGGACAGGTCTTTCACCCCTCCACTTT.

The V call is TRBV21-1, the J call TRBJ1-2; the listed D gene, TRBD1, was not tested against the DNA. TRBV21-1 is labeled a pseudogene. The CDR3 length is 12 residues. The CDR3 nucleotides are TGTGCCAGCAGCAAACCAGGTGGATTCTACACCTTC. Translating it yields CASSKPGGFYTF.

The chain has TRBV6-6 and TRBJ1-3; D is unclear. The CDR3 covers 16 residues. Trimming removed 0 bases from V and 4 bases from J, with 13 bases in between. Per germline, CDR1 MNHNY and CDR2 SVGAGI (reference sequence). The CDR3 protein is CASSYSGLSLGNTIYF. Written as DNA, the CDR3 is TGTGCCAGCAGTTACTCCGGGCTTTCGTTGGGAAACACCATATATTTT.

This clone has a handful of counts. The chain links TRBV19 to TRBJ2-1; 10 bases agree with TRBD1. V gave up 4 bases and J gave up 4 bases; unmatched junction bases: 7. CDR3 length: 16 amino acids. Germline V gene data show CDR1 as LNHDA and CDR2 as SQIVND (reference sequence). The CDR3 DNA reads TGTGCCAGTAGTAGGCCGGGACAGGGGCCGTACAATGAGCAGTTCTTC. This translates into CASSRPGQGPYNEQFF.

CDR3 sequence (DNA): TGTGCCAGCAGACTGGAACTGGGTACGCAGTATTTT. Translated, it gives CASRLELGTQYF. The V call is TRBV2, the J call TRBJ2-3; D unclear. The germline CDR1 and CDR2 sequences are SNHLY and FYNNEI. This CDR3 contains 12 residues. Trimming removed 6 bases from V and 8 bases from J, with 12 bases in between.

CDR3 bases: TGCGCCAGCACGGTGGGCGGGAGGGCCTTAGATACGCAGTATTTT. It translates to CASTVGGRALDTQYF. The J gene is TRBJ2-3, the V gene TRBV5-1; 9 nucleotides match TRBD2. Germline V gives CDR1 SGHRS, CDR2 YFSETQ. This CDR3 spans 15 amino acids. V lost 6 bases to trimming and J lost 5 bases; unmatched junction nucleotides: 10.

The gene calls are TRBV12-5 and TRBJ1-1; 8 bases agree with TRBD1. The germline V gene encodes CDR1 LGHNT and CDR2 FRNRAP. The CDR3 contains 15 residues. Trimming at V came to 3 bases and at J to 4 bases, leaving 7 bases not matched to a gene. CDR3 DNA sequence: TGTGCTAGTGGTTTCCTGACAGGGGCCCGCACTGAAGCTTTCTTT. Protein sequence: CASGFLTGARTEAFF.

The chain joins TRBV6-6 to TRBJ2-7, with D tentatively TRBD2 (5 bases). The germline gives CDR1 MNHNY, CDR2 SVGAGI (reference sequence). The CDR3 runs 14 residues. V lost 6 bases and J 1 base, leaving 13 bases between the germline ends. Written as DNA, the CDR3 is TGTGCCAGCAGCTACGGGAAGGGTTCCTACGAGCAGTACTTC. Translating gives CASSYGKGSYEQYF.

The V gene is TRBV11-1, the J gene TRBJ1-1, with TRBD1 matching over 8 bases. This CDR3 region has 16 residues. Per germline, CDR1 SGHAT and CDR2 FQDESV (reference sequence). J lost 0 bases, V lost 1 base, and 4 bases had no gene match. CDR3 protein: CASSLGKGQVNTEAFF. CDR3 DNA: TGTGCCAGCAGCTTAGGCAAGGGACAGGTGAACACTGAAGCTTTCTTT.

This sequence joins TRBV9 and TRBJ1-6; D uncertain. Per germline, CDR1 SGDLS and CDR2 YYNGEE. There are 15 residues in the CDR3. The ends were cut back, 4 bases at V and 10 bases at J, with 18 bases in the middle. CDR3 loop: CASSKSPGSESPLHF. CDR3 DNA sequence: TGTGCCAGCAGCAAGTCTCCGGGGAGTGAATCACCCCTCCACTTT.

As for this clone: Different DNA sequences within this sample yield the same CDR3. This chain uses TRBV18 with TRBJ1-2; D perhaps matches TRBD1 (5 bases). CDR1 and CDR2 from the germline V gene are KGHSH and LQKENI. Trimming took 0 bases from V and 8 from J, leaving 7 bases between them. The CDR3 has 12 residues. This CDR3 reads CASSPPWGGYTF. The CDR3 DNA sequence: TGTGCCAGCTCACCACCGTGGGGGGGCTACACCTTC.

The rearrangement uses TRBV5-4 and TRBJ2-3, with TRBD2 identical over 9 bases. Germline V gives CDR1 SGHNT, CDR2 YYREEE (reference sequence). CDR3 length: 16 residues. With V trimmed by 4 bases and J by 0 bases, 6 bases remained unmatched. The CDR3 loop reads CASSHRLAASTDTQYF. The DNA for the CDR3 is TGTGCCAGCAGCCATCGACTAGCGGCTAGCACAGATACGCAGTATTTT. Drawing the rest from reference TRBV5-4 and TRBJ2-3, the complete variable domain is ETGVTQSPTHLIKTRGQQVTLRCSSQSGHNTVSWYQQALGQGPQFIFQYYREEENGRGNFPPRFSGLQFPNYSSELNVNALELDDSALYLCASSHRLAASTDTQYFGPGTRLTVL.